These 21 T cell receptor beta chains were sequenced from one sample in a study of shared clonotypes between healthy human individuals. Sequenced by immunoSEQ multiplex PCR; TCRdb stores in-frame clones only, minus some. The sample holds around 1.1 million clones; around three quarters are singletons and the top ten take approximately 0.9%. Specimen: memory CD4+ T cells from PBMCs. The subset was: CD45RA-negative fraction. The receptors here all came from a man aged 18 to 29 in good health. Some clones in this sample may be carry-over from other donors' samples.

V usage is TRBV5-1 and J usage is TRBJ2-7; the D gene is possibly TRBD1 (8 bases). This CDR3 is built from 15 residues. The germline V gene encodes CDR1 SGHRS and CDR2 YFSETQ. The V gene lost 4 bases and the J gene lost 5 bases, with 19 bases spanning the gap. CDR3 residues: CASSPTGEGGDEQYF. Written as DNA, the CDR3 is TGCGCCAGCAGCCCGACAGGGGAGGGTGGTGACGAGCAGTACTTC. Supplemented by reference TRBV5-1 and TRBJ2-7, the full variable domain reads KAGVTQTPRYLIKTRGQQVTLSCSPISGHRSVSWYQQTPGQGLQFLFEYFSETQRNKGNFPGRFSGRQFSNSRSEMNVSTLELGDSALYLCASSPTGEGGDEQYFGPGTRLTVT.

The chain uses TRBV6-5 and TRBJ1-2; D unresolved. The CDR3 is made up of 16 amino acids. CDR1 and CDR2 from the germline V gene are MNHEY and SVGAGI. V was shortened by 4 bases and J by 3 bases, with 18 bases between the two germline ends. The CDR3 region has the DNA TGTGCCAGCAGTTCACCAGGTGGCGTGGGTTACTATGGCTACACCTTC. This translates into CASSSPGGVGYYGYTF.

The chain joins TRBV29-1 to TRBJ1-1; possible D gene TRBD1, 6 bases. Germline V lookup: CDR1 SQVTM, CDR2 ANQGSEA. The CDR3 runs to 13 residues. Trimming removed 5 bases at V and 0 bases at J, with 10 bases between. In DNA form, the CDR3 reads TGCAGCGTTCGGGGGGGGCTGAACACTGAAGCTTTCTTT. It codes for CSVRGGLNTEAFF.

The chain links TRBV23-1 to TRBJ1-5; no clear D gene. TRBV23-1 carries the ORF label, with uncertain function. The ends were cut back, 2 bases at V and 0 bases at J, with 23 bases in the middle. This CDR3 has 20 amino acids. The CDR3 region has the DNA TGCGCCAGCAGTCAACGATTTATACAGCTGACTCTTCATAGCAATCAGCCCCAGCATTTT. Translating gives CASSQRFIQLTLHSNQPQHF.

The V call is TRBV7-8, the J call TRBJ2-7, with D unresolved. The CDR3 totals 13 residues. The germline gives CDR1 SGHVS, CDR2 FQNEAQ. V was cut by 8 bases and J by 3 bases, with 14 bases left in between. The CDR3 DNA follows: TGTGCCAGCGGGCTCCCTCTTGGCTACGAGCAGTACTTC. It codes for CASGLPLGYEQYF.

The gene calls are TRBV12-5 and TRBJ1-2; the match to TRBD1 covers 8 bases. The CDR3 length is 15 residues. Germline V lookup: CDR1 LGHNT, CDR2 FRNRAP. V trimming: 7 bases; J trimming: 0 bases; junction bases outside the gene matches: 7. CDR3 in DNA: TGTGCTAGTGCCCCGGGACAGGCGACTAACTATGGCTACACCTTC. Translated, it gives CASAPGQATNYGYTF.

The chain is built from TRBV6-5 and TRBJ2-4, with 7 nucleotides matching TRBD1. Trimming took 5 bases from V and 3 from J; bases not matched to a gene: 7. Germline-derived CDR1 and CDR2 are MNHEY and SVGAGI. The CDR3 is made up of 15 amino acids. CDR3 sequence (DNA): TGTGCCAGCAGTCGACAGGGCTCGGACAAAAACATTCAGTACTTC. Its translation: CASSRQGSDKNIQYF.

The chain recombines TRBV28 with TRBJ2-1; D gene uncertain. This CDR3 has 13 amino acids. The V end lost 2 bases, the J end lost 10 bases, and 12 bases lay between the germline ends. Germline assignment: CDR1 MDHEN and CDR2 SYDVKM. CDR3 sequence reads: CASSLKVFGEQFF. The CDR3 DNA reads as TGTGCCAGCAGTTTAAAGGTTTTCGGGGAGCAGTTCTTC.

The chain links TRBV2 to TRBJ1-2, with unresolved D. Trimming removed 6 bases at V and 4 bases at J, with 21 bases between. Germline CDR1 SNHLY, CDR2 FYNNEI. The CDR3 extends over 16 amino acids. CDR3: CASSDGILEHFYGYTF. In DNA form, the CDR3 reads TGTGCCAGCAGCGACGGGATTTTGGAGCATTTCTATGGCTACACCTTC.

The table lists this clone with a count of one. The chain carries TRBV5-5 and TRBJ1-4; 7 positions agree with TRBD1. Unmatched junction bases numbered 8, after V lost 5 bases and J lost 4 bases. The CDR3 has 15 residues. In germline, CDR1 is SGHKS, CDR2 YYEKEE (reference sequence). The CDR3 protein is CASSLTGQLNEKLFF. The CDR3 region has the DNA TGTGCCAGCAGTCTTACGGGACAGCTTAATGAAAAACTGTTTTTT.

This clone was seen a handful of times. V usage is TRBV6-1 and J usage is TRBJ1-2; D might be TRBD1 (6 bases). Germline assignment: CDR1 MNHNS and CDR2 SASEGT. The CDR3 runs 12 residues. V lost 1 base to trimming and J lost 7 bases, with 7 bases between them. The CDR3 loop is CASSEEGVGYTF. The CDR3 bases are TGTGCCAGCAGTGAAGAGGGGGTTGGCTACACCTTC.

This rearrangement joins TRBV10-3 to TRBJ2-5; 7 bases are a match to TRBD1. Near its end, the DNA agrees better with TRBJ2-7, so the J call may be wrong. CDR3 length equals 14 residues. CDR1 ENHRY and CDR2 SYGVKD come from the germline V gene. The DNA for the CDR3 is TGTGCCATCAGTGAGGCGACAGGGCGGTACGAGCAGTACTTC. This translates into CAISEATGRYEQYF.

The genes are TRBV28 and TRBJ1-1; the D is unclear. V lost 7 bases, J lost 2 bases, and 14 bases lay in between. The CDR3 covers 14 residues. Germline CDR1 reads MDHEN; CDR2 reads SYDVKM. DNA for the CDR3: TGTGCCAGCACCGTATGGGGTTCTAACACTGAAGCTTTCTTT. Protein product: CASTVWGSNTEAFF.

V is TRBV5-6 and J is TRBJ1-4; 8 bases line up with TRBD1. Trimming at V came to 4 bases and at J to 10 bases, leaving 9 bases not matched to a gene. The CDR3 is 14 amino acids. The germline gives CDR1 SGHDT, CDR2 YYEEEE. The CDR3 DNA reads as TGTGCCAGCAGCCGGACCTCACAGGGGGGAAAACTGTTTTTT. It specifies CASSRTSQGGKLFF.

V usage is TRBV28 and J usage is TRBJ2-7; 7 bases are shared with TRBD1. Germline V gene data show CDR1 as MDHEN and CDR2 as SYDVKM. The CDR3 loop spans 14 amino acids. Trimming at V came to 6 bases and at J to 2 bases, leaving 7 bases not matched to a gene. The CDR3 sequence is CASRPTGAPYEQYF. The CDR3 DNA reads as TGTGCCAGCAGGCCTACAGGGGCCCCCTACGAGCAGTACTTC.

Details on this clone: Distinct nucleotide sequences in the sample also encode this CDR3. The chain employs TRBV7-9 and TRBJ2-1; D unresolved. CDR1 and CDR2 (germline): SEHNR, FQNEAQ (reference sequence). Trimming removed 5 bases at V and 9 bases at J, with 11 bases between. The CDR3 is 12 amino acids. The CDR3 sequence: CASSLEWGEQFF. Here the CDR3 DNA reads TGTGCCAGCAGCCTGGAATGGGGTGAGCAGTTCTTC. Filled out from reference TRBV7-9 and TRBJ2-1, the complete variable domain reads DTGVSQNPRHKITKRGQNVTFRCDPISEHNRLYWYRQTLGQGPEFLTYFQNEAQLEKSRLLSDRFSAERPKGSFSTLEIQRTEQGDSAMYLCASSLEWGEQFFGPGTRLTVL.

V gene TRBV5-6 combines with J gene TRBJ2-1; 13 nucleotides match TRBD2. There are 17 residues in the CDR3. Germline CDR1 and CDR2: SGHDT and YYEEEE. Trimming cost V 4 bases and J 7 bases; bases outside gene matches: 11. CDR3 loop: CASSHSRTSGRRNEQFF. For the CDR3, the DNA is TGTGCCAGCAGCCACTCTAGGACTAGCGGGAGACGGAATGAGCAGTTCTTC.

CDR3 bases: TGTGCCAGCGGGACAGGGGTAGGGGAAAAACTGTTTTTT. It encodes CASGTGVGEKLFF. The chain is built from TRBV6-6 and TRBJ1-4; 10 positions agree with TRBD1. The germline CDR1 and CDR2 sequences are MNHNY and SVGAGI (reference sequence). The CDR3 spans 13 residues. Trimming removed 8 bases from V and 8 bases from J; junction bases left unmatched: 5.

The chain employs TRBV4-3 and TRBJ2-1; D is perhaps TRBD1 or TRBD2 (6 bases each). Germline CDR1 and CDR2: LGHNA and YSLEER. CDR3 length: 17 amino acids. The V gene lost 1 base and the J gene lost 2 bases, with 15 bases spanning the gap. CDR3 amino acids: CASSQAPLRDTYNEQFF. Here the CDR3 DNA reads TGCGCCAGCAGCCAAGCCCCTTTGCGGGACACCTACAATGAGCAGTTCTTC.

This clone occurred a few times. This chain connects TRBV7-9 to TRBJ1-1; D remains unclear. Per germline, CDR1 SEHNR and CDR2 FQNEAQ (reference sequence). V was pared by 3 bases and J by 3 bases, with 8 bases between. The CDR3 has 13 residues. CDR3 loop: CASSFDRYTEAFF. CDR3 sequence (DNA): TGTGCCAGCAGCTTTGACCGATACACTGAAGCTTTCTTT.

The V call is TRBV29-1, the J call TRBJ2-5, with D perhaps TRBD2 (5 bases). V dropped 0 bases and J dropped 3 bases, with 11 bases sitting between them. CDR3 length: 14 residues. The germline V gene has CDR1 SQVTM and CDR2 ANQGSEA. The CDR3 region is CSVEDTGNEETQYF. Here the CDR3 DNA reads TGCAGCGTTGAAGATACGGGGAACGAAGAGACCCAGTACTTC.